This TCR beta chain originates from a study of cytomegalovirus exposure and HLA in healthy donors. On this clone: Antigen: not known.

Notes on the study in general: Investigators reported 150 to 200 TCR beta chains as tied to cytomegalovirus. According to a later analysis, TCR clusters from the first cohort tended to co-occur in the roughly 120 validation repertoires.

The method was immunoSEQ multiplex PCR; TCRdb's version includes in-frame clones alone and lacks a portion of them. The top ten hold around an eighth of the sample, which has approximately 220,000 clones, over 80% seen once. CDR3 size: 14 residues. V lost 6 bases, J lost 2 bases, and 8 bases lay in between. Germline assignment: CDR1 MNHEY and CDR2 SMNVEV (reference sequence). Sequencing was carried out using PBMCs. The origin of this receptor is a woman aged 25 to 39 in good health and CMV-seropositive. The chain couples TRBV27 to TRBJ2-6, with D unresolved. The CDR3 coding sequence is TGTGCCAGCAGCCCCAGTCCTGGGGCCAACGTCCTGACTTTC. It translates to CASSPSPGANVLTF.